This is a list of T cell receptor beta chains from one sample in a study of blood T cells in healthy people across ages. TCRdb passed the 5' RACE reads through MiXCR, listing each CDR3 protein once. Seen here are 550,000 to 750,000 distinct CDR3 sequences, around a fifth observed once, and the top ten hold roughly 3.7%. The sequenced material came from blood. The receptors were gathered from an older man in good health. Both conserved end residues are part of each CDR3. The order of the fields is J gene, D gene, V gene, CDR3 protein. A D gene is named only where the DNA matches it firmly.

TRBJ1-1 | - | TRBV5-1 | CASSSHQGTEAFF
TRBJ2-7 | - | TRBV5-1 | CASSLAFNKGLYEQYF
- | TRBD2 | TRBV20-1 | CSATQGGSSGRLGETQYF
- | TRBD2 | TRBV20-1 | CSARSESGRTFNEQFF
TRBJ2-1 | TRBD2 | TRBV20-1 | CSALKVGGGPKNEQFF
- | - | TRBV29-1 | CSVVRGAYNEQFF
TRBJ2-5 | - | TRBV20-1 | CSARDEGGGNQETQYF
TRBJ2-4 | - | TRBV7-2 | CASSGGPLNIQYF
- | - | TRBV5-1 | CASSLQGSTTYEQYF
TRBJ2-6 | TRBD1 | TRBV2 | CASSGDRASGANVLTF
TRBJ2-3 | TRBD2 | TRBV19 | CASSKRGRDTQYF
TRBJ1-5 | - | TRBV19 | CASSIDSDQPQHF
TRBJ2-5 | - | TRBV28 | CASSPVDLRETQYF
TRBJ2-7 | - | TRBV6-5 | CASSKRTSSYEQYF
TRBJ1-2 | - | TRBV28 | CASLKITRIYGYTF
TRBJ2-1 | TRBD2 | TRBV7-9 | CASSPYSGLAESPHNEQFF
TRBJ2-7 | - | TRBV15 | CATTGNSYEQYF
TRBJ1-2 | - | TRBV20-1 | CSARDGRAGYGYTF
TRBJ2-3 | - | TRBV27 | CASSFGSAGRTDTQYF
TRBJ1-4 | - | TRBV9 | CASSVDRGAGEKLFF
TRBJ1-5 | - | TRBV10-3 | CAISHGNQPQHF
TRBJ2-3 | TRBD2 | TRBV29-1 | CSVGKAGSTDTQYF
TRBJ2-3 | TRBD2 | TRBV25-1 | CASSSSSGASTDTQYF
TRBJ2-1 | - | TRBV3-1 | CASSQEGTFYNEQFF
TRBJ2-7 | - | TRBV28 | CASSSTGQSPYEQYF
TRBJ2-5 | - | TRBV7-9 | CASSLFRGARQETQYF
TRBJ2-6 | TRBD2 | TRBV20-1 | CSAKREMANVLTF
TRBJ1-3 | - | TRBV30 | CAWSDFSGNTIYF
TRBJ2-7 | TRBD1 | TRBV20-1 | CSASYPGQGYEQYF
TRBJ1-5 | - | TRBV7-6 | CASGLTGTPGQPQHF
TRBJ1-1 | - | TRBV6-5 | CASSYNPGENTEAFF
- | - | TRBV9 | CASSVASGVFPEQFF
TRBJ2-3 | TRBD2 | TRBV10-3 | CAISVSGSGNTDTQYF
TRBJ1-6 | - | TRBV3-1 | CASSQLKARDSPLHF
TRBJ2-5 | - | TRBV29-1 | CSVGRPGSETQYF
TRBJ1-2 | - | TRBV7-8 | CASSLREDYGYTF
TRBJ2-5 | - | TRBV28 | CASSTSGVGETQYF